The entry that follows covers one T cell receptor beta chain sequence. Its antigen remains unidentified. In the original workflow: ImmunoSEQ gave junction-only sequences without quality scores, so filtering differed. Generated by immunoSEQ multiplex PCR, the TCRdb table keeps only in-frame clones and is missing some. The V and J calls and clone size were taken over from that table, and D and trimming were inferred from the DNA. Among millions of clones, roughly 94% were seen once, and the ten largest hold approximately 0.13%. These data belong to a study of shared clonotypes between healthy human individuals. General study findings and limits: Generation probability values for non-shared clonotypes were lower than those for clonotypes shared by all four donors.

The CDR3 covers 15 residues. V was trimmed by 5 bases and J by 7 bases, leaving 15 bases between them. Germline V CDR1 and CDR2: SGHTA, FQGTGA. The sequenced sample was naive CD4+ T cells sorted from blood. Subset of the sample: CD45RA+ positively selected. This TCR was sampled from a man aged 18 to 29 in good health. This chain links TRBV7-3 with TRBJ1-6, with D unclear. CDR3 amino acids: CASSLASDWNSPLHF. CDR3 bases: TGTGCCAGCAGCCTAGCTTCGGATTGGAATTCACCCCTCCACTTT.